This T cell receptor (beta chain) stems from a study of T cells after yellow fever vaccination. In the study overall: Any fraction with a low cell number was prepared using SMART-Seq v4 Ultra Low Input. Points from the study as a whole: A faster peak, day 5 versus 15, was reached by the weaker secondary response.

CDR1 and CDR2 (germline): SNHLY, FYNNEI. V shed 2 bases and J 7 bases; nucleotides not matched to a gene: 9. The CDR3 runs to 16 residues. They built TCR cDNA with 5'RACE template switching, a step that put in a universal primer site and UMIs. Using its own MiXCR run on the 5' RACE reads, TCRdb lists one record per CDR3 protein. Among about 510,000 distinct CDR3 sequences, 21% were seen once, and the ten largest hold roughly 16%. As regards this clonotype: As yet, its antigen is unknown.

V and J are TRBV2 and TRBJ2-2, with 8 nucleotides matching TRBD1. This sample comprised PBMCs, obtained approximately 20 days after the first yellow fever vaccination. This clonotype was sampled from a man younger than 35 who received the YFV17D yellow fever vaccine. CDR3 protein: CASSERDRSSIGELFF. The CDR3 DNA reads as TGTGCCAGCAGTGAACGGGACAGGTCCTCAATCGGGGAGCTGTTTTTT. Full variable domain (missing parts from reference TRBV2 and TRBJ2-2): EPEVTQTPSHQVTQMGQEVILRCVPISNHLYFYWYRQILGQKVEFLVSFYNNEISEKSEIFDDQFSVERPDGSNFTLKIRSTKLEDSAMYFCASSERDRSSIGELFFGEGSRLTVL.